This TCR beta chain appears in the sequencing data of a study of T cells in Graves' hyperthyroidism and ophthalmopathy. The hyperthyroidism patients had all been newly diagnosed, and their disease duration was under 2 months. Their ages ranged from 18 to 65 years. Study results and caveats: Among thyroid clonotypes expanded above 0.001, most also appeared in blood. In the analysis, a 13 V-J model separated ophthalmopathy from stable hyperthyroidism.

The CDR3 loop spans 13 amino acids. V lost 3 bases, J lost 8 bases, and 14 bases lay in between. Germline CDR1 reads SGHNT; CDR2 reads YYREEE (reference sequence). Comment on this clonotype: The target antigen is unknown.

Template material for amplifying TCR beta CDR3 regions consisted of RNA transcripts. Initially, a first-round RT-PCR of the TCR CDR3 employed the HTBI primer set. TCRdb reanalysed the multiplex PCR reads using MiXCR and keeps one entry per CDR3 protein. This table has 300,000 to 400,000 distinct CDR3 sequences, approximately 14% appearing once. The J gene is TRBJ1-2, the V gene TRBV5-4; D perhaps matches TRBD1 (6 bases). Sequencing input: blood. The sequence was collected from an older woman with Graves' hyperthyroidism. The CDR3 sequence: CASSSTYGGGYTF. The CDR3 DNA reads TGTGCCAGCAGCTCGACCTATGGGGGCGGCTACACCTTC.